This T cell receptor beta chain appears in the sequencing data of a study of cytomegalovirus exposure and HLA in healthy donors. Study context: A prior analysis found about 120 million unique TCR beta sequences from around 190 million T cells.

This PCR relied on a set of 60 Vbeta primers and 13 Jbeta primers. Libraries were prepared by immunoSEQ multiplex PCR; TCRdb keeps only in-frame clonotypes and omits some of them. Among a few hundred thousand clones listed, about nine tenths were seen once. This CDR3 spans 15 amino acids. The V segment lost 4 bases and the J segment 4 bases; nucleotides outside the gene matches: 8. Germline-derived CDR1 and CDR2 are SGHKS and YYEKEE (reference sequence). V gene TRBV5-5 combines with J gene TRBJ1-1; TRBD1 agrees at 9 bases. Sequenced: PBMCs. This TCR was recovered from a girl between 2 and 10 years old in good health and CMV-seronegative. The CDR3 sequence: CASSPGTGLVTEAFF. The DNA for the CDR3 is TGTGCCAGCAGCCCGGGGACAGGGCTGGTCACTGAAGCTTTCTTT.